What follows are 31 T cell receptor beta chains derived from one specimen sequenced in a study of high-grade serous ovarian cancer treatment subgroups (dated by TCRdb to about 2021). Tumor samples were collected prior to definitive surgery or chemotherapy. Library preparation used the immunoSEQ multiplex PCR assay. TCRdb took this table from immuneACCESS and kept in-frame rearrangements with V and J called. Such tables lack part of the clones; where checked against another copy, unresolved V genes explain under half of the gap, and the rest is unexplained. Here the sample has around 2,700 clones; over 70% occur a single time. Of the sample, around 17% is held by the ten largest clones. Material for sequencing was tumor tissue. The receptors shown here come from a human donor with high-grade serous ovarian cancer.

This clone was counted a few times. The chain is built from TRBV28 and TRBJ1-4; unclear D gene. Between the trimmed V and J ends, which lost 6 bases and 2 bases, there was a span of 16 bases. Germline CDR1 and CDR2: MDHEN and SYDVKM. The CDR3 is 16 amino acids. The DNA of the CDR3 is TGTGCCAGCAGCGCCCAGGACTCCGGGACTAATGAAAAACTGTTTTTT. Translating it yields CASSAQDSGTNEKLFF. Combining the CDR3 with reference TRBV28 and TRBJ1-4 gives the whole variable domain DVKVTQSSRYLVKRTGEKVFLECVQDMDHENMFWYRQDPGLGLRLIYFSYDVKMKEKGDIPEGYSVSREKKERFSLILESASTNQTSMYLCASSAQDSGTNEKLFFGSGTQLSVL.

The V and J genes are TRBV5-4 and TRBJ1-2, with a tentative D call TRBD1 (6 bases). Germline V lookup: CDR1 SGHNT, CDR2 YYREEE (reference sequence). V lost 4 bases and J 4 bases, leaving 14 bases between the germline ends. The CDR3 consists of 14 residues. CDR3 in amino acids: CASSVLTGLYGYTF. The CDR3 DNA reads as TGTGCCAGCAGCGTCCTGACAGGCCTCTATGGCTACACCTTC.

J is TRBJ1-2 and V is TRBV7-8; 8 bases agree with TRBD1. The V and J ends lost 4 bases and 8 bases, in that order; junction bases with no gene match: 9. The germline V gene encodes CDR1 SGHVS and CDR2 FQNEAQ. The CDR3 has 14 residues. The CDR3, as DNA: TGTGCCAGCAGCTCAATAACAGGGGGAGAGGGCTACACCTTC. It specifies CASSSITGGEGYTF. The variable domain in full, with the rest retrieved from reference TRBV7-8 and TRBJ1-2, is GAGVSQSPRYKVAKRGQDVALRCDPISGHVSLFWYQQALGQGPEFLTYFQNEAQLDKSGLPSDRFFAERPEGSVSTLKIQRTQQEDSAVYLCASSSITGGEGYTFGSGTRLTVV.

The genes are TRBV2 and TRBJ2-7; unclear D gene. Germline lookup yields CDR1 SNHLY and CDR2 FYNNEI. V was trimmed by 7 bases and J by 1 base, leaving 14 bases between them. This CDR3 region has 14 residues. CDR3 residues: CASMPEPQSYEQYF. The CDR3 region has the DNA TGTGCCAGCATGCCAGAACCACAATCCTACGAGCAGTACTTC.

The chain uses TRBV7-9 and TRBJ2-1; D tentatively fits TRBD1 or TRBD2 (5 bases each). V lost 6 bases to trimming and J lost 8 bases, with 29 bases between them. CDR1 SEHNR and CDR2 FQNEAQ come from the germline V gene (reference sequence). The CDR3 covers 18 residues. CDR3 protein: CASSFSTLSGRPADEQFF. CDR3 sequence (DNA): TGTGCCAGCAGTTTCAGCACCCTTTCGGGACGGCCCGCCGATGAGCAGTTCTTC.

This clone has a handful of counts. A read error may produce the germline difference seen at one junction end. The genes are TRBV7-9 and TRBJ2-3, with TRBD2 identical over 8 bases. CDR1 is SEHNR and CDR2 is FQNEAQ in the germline V gene (reference sequence). The CDR3 has 17 amino acids. CDR3 DNA sequence: TGTGCCAGCACCTTAGATCCCTACGGGGGGGCCACAGATACGCAGTATTTT. It translates to CASTLDPYGGATDTQYF.

The chain employs TRBV5-1 and TRBJ2-1, with a weak D call TRBD2 (6 bases). Looked up from germline, CDR1 is SGHRS and CDR2 is YFSETQ. Between the trimmed V and J ends, which lost 0 bases and 0 bases, there was a span of 16 bases. CDR3 length equals 18 residues. Here the CDR3 reads CASSLEGSSESSYNEQFF. The CDR3, as DNA: TGCGCCAGCAGCTTGGAGGGCTCTAGCGAGAGCTCCTACAATGAGCAGTTCTTC.

The sample holds a few counts of this clone. The V gene is TRBV7-9, the J gene TRBJ1-1; D unresolved. Germline V gene lookup returns CDR1 SEHNR and CDR2 FQNEAQ (reference sequence). With 0 bases removed from V and 3 bases from J, the gap between germline ends came to 14 bases. The CDR3 is made up of 16 amino acids. The CDR3 is CASSLAGSQYDTEAFF. The DNA of the CDR3 is TGTGCCAGCAGCTTAGCGGGGAGCCAATATGACACTGAAGCTTTCTTT.

J is TRBJ2-7 and V is TRBV7-9; maybe TRBD2 (5 bases). The CDR3 has 11 residues. V was cut by 8 bases and J by 7 bases, with 12 bases left in between. Germline V gene sequence: CDR1 SEHNR, CDR2 FQNEAQ (reference sequence). The CDR3 loop is CASHALGEQYF. Here the CDR3 DNA reads TGTGCCAGCCACGCACTAGGGGAGCAGTACTTC.

This clone was found once. This chain uses TRBV11-3 with TRBJ2-2; D gene uncertain. V was clipped by 0 bases and J by 7 bases, with 6 bases between them. Germline V gene lookup returns CDR1 SGHNT and CDR2 YENEEA. The CDR3 loop spans 13 amino acids. The CDR3 protein is CASSLDPRGELFF. The CDR3 DNA sequence: TGTGCCAGCAGCTTAGACCCCCGCGGGGAGCTGTTTTTT. Full variable domain (remainder filled in from reference TRBV11-3 and TRBJ2-2): EAGVVQSPRYKIIEKKQPVAFWCNPISGHNTLYWYLQNLGQGPELLIRYENEEAVDDSQLPKDRFSAERLKGVDSTLKIQPAELGDSAVYLCASSLDPRGELFFGEGSRLTVL.

The V and J genes are TRBV6-5 and TRBJ1-6, with D possibly matching TRBD1 (5 bases). Germline CDR1 MNHEY, CDR2 SVGAGI. V lost 9 bases and J lost 8, with 14 bases in between. The CDR3 spans 13 residues. The CDR3 loop reads CASRGLRDSPLHF. In DNA form, the CDR3 reads TGTGCCAGTCGGGGCTTGAGGGATTCACCCCTCCACTTT.

The genes are TRBV18 and TRBJ1-1; D unresolved. V shed 0 bases and J shed 0 bases, with 5 bases lying between them. Germline lookup yields CDR1 KGHSH and CDR2 LQKENI. The CDR3 loop spans 14 amino acids. CDR3 amino acids: CASSPPSVNTEAFF. The CDR3 nucleotides are TGTGCCAGCTCACCACCGTCCGTGAACACTGAAGCTTTCTTT.

This clone is large. Different DNA sequences within this sample yield the same CDR3. V gene TRBV28 combines with J gene TRBJ2-7; 7 bases agree with TRBD2. Trimming cost V 1 base and J 2 bases; bases outside gene matches: 5. This CDR3 spans 15 amino acids. Per the germline V gene, CDR1 is MDHEN and CDR2 is SYDVKM. This CDR3 is CASSLSGRPPYEQYF. In DNA form, the CDR3 reads TGTGCCAGCAGTTTATCCGGGAGGCCCCCCTACGAGCAGTACTTC.

The chain is built from TRBV6-5 and TRBJ1-1; the D gene is possibly TRBD1 (5 bases). The V and J ends lost 2 bases and 4 bases respectively, with 11 bases between them. CDR1 is MNHEY and CDR2 is SVGAGI in the germline V gene. The CDR3 contains 14 residues. CDR3 DNA sequence: TGTGCCAGCAGTTACGGGGGGTTTGGCACTGAAGCTTTCTTT. It encodes CASSYGGFGTEAFF.

V is TRBV5-5 and J is TRBJ1-5, with D unclear. The CDR3 runs to 15 residues. Germline V lookup: CDR1 SGHKS, CDR2 YYEKEE (reference sequence). With 4 bases removed from V and 5 bases from J, the gap between germline ends came to 16 bases. The CDR3 is CASSLSGDRDQPQHF. The CDR3 DNA reads TGTGCCAGCAGCCTCAGTGGGGATCGTGATCAGCCCCAGCATTTT.

This clone was seen a few times. The V call is TRBV5-6, the J call TRBJ2-2, with D perhaps TRBD1 or TRBD2 (5 bases each). The germline V and J ends were trimmed by 0 bases and 2 bases, with 17 bases remaining between them. CDR3 length: 18 amino acids. Germline V CDR1 and CDR2: SGHDT, YYEEEE. CDR3 sequence reads: CASSLEGPDGGNTGELFF. CDR3 DNA sequence: TGTGCCAGCAGCTTGGAGGGCCCGGATGGGGGAAACACCGGGGAGCTGTTTTTT.

This clone was counted only a few times. The V gene is TRBV14, the J gene TRBJ1-2, with TRBD1 as a possible D gene (5 bases). Trimming stripped 3 bases from V and 2 bases from J, with 7 bases between. The CDR3 covers 13 residues. Germline assignment: CDR1 SGHDN and CDR2 FVKESK. The CDR3 is CASSHEGNYGYTF. The CDR3 bases are TGTGCCAGCAGCCACGAGGGGAACTATGGCTACACCTTC.

This chain uses TRBV28 with TRBJ2-5; D might be TRBD1 or TRBD2, each matching 5 bases. Trimming left V 5 bases short and J 5 bases short, with 18 bases between. The CDR3 is made up of 15 amino acids. The germline CDR1 and CDR2 sequences are MDHEN and SYDVKM. The CDR3 loop is CASSAPGAPSETQYF. In DNA form, the CDR3 reads TGTGCCAGCAGTGCGCCCGGGGCGCCCTCGGAGACCCAGTACTTC.

The chain combines TRBV28 with TRBJ1-1; maybe TRBD1 (5 bases). Germline loops: CDR1 MDHEN, CDR2 SYDVKM. V lost 3 bases to trimming and J lost 1 base, with 12 bases between them. The CDR3 extends over 15 amino acids. CDR3 in amino acids: CASSFPGRPNTEAFF. As DNA, the CDR3 is TGTGCCAGCAGTTTCCCAGGGCGACCGAACACTGAAGCTTTCTTT.

This rearrangement joins TRBV28 to TRBJ1-1; TRBD1 matches 10 bases. The CDR3 contains 17 residues. Germline V CDR1 and CDR2: MDHEN, SYDVKM. Unmatched junction bases numbered 12, after V lost 8 bases and J lost 0 bases. CDR3 residues: CASHSTGGGSMNTEAFF. Written as DNA, the CDR3 is TGTGCCAGCCATTCGACAGGGGGCGGATCCATGAACACTGAAGCTTTCTTT.

This chain uses TRBV2 with TRBJ1-1; tentative D call: TRBD1 (6 bases). V was clipped by 4 bases and J by 1 base, with 13 bases between them. CDR3 size: 15 residues. Per germline, CDR1 SNHLY and CDR2 FYNNEI. The CDR3 sequence is CASSAGEIRNTEAFF. CDR3 coding DNA: TGTGCCAGCAGTGCAGGGGAGATAAGGAACACTGAAGCTTTCTTT.

The CDR3 DNA reads TGCGCCAGCAGCCTCTTAGACGGGACAGATACGCAGTATTTT. This gives the protein CASSLLDGTDTQYF. The chain joins TRBV4-1 to TRBJ2-3; D is uncertain. Trimming stripped 4 bases from V and 3 bases from J, with 11 bases between. Looked up from germline, CDR1 is MGHRA and CDR2 is YSYEKL. The CDR3 loop spans 14 amino acids.

The chain employs TRBV7-9 and TRBJ1-2; D remains ambiguous. This CDR3 region has 15 residues. V shed 5 bases and J shed 2 bases, with 15 bases lying between them. Germline V gene lookup returns CDR1 SEHNR and CDR2 FQNEAQ (reference sequence). CDR3 in amino acids: CASSPAVAPNYGYTF. CDR3 coding DNA: TGTGCCAGCAGCCCAGCGGTGGCACCCAACTATGGCTACACCTTC.

To note about this clone: The sample has other DNA sequences that encode this CDR3 too. The rearrangement uses TRBV28 and TRBJ2-7; D possibly corresponds to TRBD1 (6 bases). The CDR3 has 15 residues. Germline V gives CDR1 MDHEN, CDR2 SYDVKM. V gave up 5 bases and J gave up 2 bases, with 16 bases separating them. The CDR3 is CASSPPGTPTYEQYF. The CDR3, as DNA: TGTGCCAGCAGTCCCCCCGGGACACCGACCTACGAGCAGTACTTC.

This chain uses TRBV7-6 with TRBJ2-3, with no clear D. Between the trimmed V and J ends, which lost 7 bases and 2 bases, there was a span of 19 bases. This CDR3 comprises 16 residues. Germline CDR1 is SGHVS and CDR2 is FNYEAQ. The CDR3 reads CASTERDSNPTDTQYF. The DNA of the CDR3 is TGTGCCAGCACCGAGCGCGACTCCAACCCCACAGATACGCAGTATTTT.

J is TRBJ2-7 and V is TRBV7-9, with a tentative D call TRBD1 (6 bases). CDR1 SEHNR and CDR2 FQNEAQ come from the germline V gene (reference sequence). The CDR3 loop spans 19 amino acids. V lost 3 bases and J lost 2, with 26 bases in between. CDR3 amino acids: CASSLGNLQGSTDPYEQYF. As DNA, the CDR3 is TGTGCCAGCAGCTTGGGGAACCTACAGGGTAGTACCGATCCCTACGAGCAGTACTTC. The full variable domain, with the rest looked up from reference TRBV7-9 and TRBJ2-7, is DTGVSQNPRHKITKRGQNVTFRCDPISEHNRLYWYRQTLGQGPEFLTYFQNEAQLEKSRLLSDRFSAERPKGSFSTLEIQRTEQGDSAMYLCASSLGNLQGSTDPYEQYFGPGTRLTVT.

The chain combines TRBV6-4 with TRBJ2-3; D is perhaps TRBD1 (5 bases). Per germline, CDR1 MRHNA and CDR2 SNTAGT. V lost 0 bases to trimming and J lost 0 bases, with 7 bases between them. The CDR3 is made up of 15 amino acids. The CDR3 DNA follows: TGTGCCAGCAGTGACTCTACAGGAAGCACAGATACGCAGTATTTT. It is translated as CASSDSTGSTDTQYF.

V usage is TRBV28 and J usage is TRBJ2-7, with D tentatively TRBD1 (6 bases). Trimming left V 6 bases short and J 6 bases short, with 21 bases between. The germline gives CDR1 MDHEN, CDR2 SYDVKM. The CDR3 loop spans 15 amino acids. CDR3: CASSPPGQPPLEQYF. DNA for the CDR3: TGTGCCAGCAGCCCCCCGGGACAACCCCCACTCGAGCAGTACTTC.

The CDR3 sequence is CASSSPAAGGREQYF. In DNA form, the CDR3 reads TGTGCCAGCAGTTCCCCGGCAGCGGGGGGGCGTGAGCAGTACTTC. The gene calls are TRBV28 and TRBJ2-7; 10 bases agree with TRBD2. The CDR3 runs 15 residues. CDR1 is MDHEN, CDR2 SYDVKM, per germline. Trimming cost V 4 bases and J 7 bases; bases outside gene matches: 10.

J is TRBJ2-7 and V is TRBV7-8; tentative D call: TRBD2 (5 bases). V shed 5 bases and J shed 0 bases, with 17 bases lying between them. The CDR3 has 16 residues. Germline V CDR1 and CDR2: SGHVS, FQNEAQ. The CDR3 coding sequence is TGTGCCAGCAGCCCCTCGGTTAGCGTAAACTCCTACGAGCAGTACTTC. Translation: CASSPSVSVNSYEQYF.

Concerning this clone: Other DNA sequences in this specimen translate into the identical CDR3. This chain links TRBV28 with TRBJ2-7, with TRBD2 as a possible D gene (6 bases). The CDR3 is 15 amino acids. Trimming took 6 bases from V and 3 from J, leaving 18 bases between them. Germline V gene data show CDR1 as MDHEN and CDR2 as SYDVKM. The CDR3 DNA follows: TGTGCCAGCAGCCCGCCAGGGACTCCGCTCTACGAGCAGTACTTC. Translated, it gives CASSPPGTPLYEQYF.